The 32 T cell receptor beta chains below were found in one sample sequenced in a study of blood T cell repertoires in COVID-19. Sequenced by immunoSEQ multiplex PCR; TCRdb stores in-frame clones only, minus some. The sample lists 400,000 to 450,000 clones, over 85% occurring once. The source material was peripheral blood. The receptor source for this set is a man aged 18 to 35 with COVID-19, enrolled during active disease.

The V gene is TRBV3-1 (or the pseudogene TRBV3-2), the J gene TRBJ1-5; D is uncertain. Germline V gene data show CDR1 as LGHDT and CDR2 as YNNKEL (reference sequence). V lost 0 bases to trimming and J lost 7 bases, with 16 bases between them. The CDR3 is 16 residues long. The CDR3 protein is CASSQDDLRQVQPQHF. The CDR3 DNA sequence: TGTGCCAGCAGCCAAGATGATTTAAGGCAGGTGCAGCCCCAGCATTTT.

The chain has TRBV24-1 and TRBJ1-5, with TRBD1 matching 8 bases. V lost 8 bases and J lost 5; bases outside the gene matches: 1. Germline CDR1 KGHDR, CDR2 SFDVKD. This CDR3 contains 12 residues. The CDR3 loop reads CATTTGDQPQHF. CDR3 sequence (DNA): TGTGCCACCACGACAGGGGATCAGCCCCAGCATTTT.

Notes on this clone: Other DNA sequences in the same sample also yield this CDR3. V and J are TRBV30 and TRBJ1-1; TRBD1 agrees at 11 bases. J was trimmed by 4 bases and V by 2 bases; bases with no gene match: 3. The V gene's germline CDR1 is GTSNPN and CDR2 SVGIG (reference sequence). CDR3 length equals 14 residues. The CDR3 loop reads CAWSPGTGGTEAFF. The CDR3 DNA sequence: TGTGCCTGGAGTCCGGGGACAGGGGGCACTGAAGCTTTCTTT.

This rearrangement joins TRBV25-1 to TRBJ1-6, with no clear D. CDR3 length equals 13 residues. Germline CDR1 reads MGHDK; CDR2 reads SYGVNS. V lost 2 bases and J lost 12, with 11 bases in between. The CDR3 is CASSEDSVLPLHF. In DNA, the CDR3 is TGTGCCAGCAGTGAAGATTCGGTTTTACCCCTCCACTTT.

The chain carries TRBV7-8 and TRBJ2-3, with D tentatively TRBD2 (5 bases). The CDR3 sequence is 15 residues long. The germline V and J ends were trimmed by 4 bases and 2 bases, with 13 bases remaining between them. Germline V gene sequence: CDR1 SGHVS, CDR2 FQNEAQ. The CDR3: CASSSRGGPTDTQYF. Here the CDR3 DNA reads TGTGCCAGCAGCTCCCGTGGAGGACCCACAGATACGCAGTATTTT.

This rearrangement joins TRBV5-1 to TRBJ2-3; TRBD2 is a possible D gene (6 bases). The germline V gene encodes CDR1 SGHRS and CDR2 YFSETQ. The CDR3 has 14 residues. V lost 7 bases and J lost 2, with 14 bases in between. Written as DNA, the CDR3 is TGCGCCAGCTGCATTTGGAGGGCCACAGATACGCAGTATTTT. Translation gives CASCIWRATDTQYF.

The chain uses TRBV24-1 and TRBJ2-7; maybe TRBD2 (5 bases). Germline V gives CDR1 KGHDR, CDR2 SFDVKD. The CDR3 extends over 18 amino acids. The V gene lost 3 bases and the J gene lost 3 bases, with 23 bases spanning the gap. CDR3 amino acids: CATSDPTRDPKVCYEQYF. CDR3 nucleotide sequence: TGTGCCACCAGTGATCCGACCCGGGATCCCAAAGTATGCTACGAGCAGTACTTC.

This rearrangement joins TRBV5-1 to TRBJ2-1; 8 nucleotides agree with TRBD2. Germline V gene data show CDR1 as SGHRS and CDR2 as YFSETQ. Unmatched junction bases numbered 12, after V lost 4 bases and J lost 0 bases. This CDR3 contains 18 residues. The CDR3 spells CASSPGRLAGNSYNEQFF. The CDR3 DNA sequence: TGCGCCAGCAGCCCCGGGCGGCTAGCGGGCAACTCCTACAATGAGCAGTTCTTC.

V and J are TRBV6-5 and TRBJ1-6; D is unresolved. Germline CDR1 is MNHEY and CDR2 is SVGAGI. This CDR3 is 15 amino acids long. Trimming pared 6 bases from V and 10 bases from J, leaving 19 bases between. The CDR3, as DNA: TGTGCCAGCAGACCCCGGGAAGCTAATTACTCACCCCTCCACTTT. This encodes CASRPREANYSPLHF.

Note on this clone: The same CDR3 also results from other DNA sequences found in this sample. This chain links TRBV9 with TRBJ1-4; no reliable D call. Deletions cut 3 bases from V and 0 bases from J, with 6 bases between. This CDR3 contains 14 residues. Germline CDR1 SGDLS, CDR2 YYNGEE. The CDR3 here is CASSGRATNEKLFF. CDR3 nucleotide sequence: TGTGCCAGCAGCGGTCGGGCAACTAATGAAAAACTGTTTTTT.

The CDR3 bases are TGTGCCAGCAGTGAAGGTCTAGCGGGCACAGATACGCAGTATTTT. Translated: CASSEGLAGTDTQYF. The J gene is TRBJ2-3, the V gene TRBV6-1; TRBD2 matches 7 bases. The germline CDR1 and CDR2 sequences are MNHNS and SASEGT. The CDR3 extends over 15 amino acids. V shed 1 base, J shed 1 base, and the junction held 2 bases outside the gene matches.

V and J are TRBV5-1 and TRBJ2-1; a weak D match, TRBD2 (6 bases). Germline V gene data show CDR1 as SGHRS and CDR2 as YFSETQ. This CDR3 has 15 residues. V gave up 1 base and J gave up 5 bases, with 13 bases separating them. The CDR3 reads CASSLQAGANNEQFF. The DNA for the CDR3 is TGCGCCAGCAGCTTGCAAGCGGGCGCGAACAATGAGCAGTTCTTC.

In this sample, this clone turned up once. Other DNA sequences within the sample encode an identical CDR3. V is TRBV7-6 and J is TRBJ2-3; 10 positions agree with TRBD1. There are 15 residues in the CDR3. In germline, CDR1 is SGHVS, CDR2 FNYEAQ. Unmatched junction bases numbered 5, after V lost 5 bases and J lost 3 bases. In DNA, the CDR3 is TGTGCCAGCAGCACCCGGGACAGGGGAACAGATACGCAGTATTTT. Protein sequence: CASSTRDRGTDTQYF.

This clone was seen only a few times. V usage is TRBV20-1 and J usage is TRBJ2-7; possibly TRBD1 for D (6 bases). CDR1 and CDR2 (germline): DFQATT, SNEGSKA (reference sequence). Between the trimmed V and J ends, which lost 3 bases and 7 bases, there was a span of 16 bases. CDR3 length: 13 residues. CDR3 coding DNA: TGCAGTGCTAGTCTGGGGGCCTCTCGGGAGCAGTACTTC. Protein product: CSASLGASREQYF.

This clone has ten or more counts. The chain has TRBV11-2 and TRBJ2-7; 12 bases agree with TRBD1. Looked up from germline, CDR1 is SGHAT and CDR2 is FQNNGV. Germline trimming cut 2 bases from V and 4 bases from J; bases unmatched to any gene: 3. The CDR3 runs to 15 residues. The CDR3 sequence: CASSLMGQGAYEQYF. CDR3 bases: TGTGCCAGCAGCTTAATGGGACAGGGGGCGTACGAGCAGTACTTC.

This rearrangement joins TRBV6-2 or TRBV6-3 to TRBJ2-7; TRBD1 matches at 8 bases. Trimming removed 2 bases from V and 2 bases from J; junction bases left unmatched: 5. Germline-derived CDR1 and CDR2 are MNHEY and SVGEGT. The length of the CDR3 is 15 residues. The CDR3 loop is CASSYGGQGPYEQYF. The CDR3 DNA reads as TGTGCCAGCAGTTACGGCGGACAGGGACCCTACGAGCAGTACTTC.

This clone was detected once. The chain is built from TRBV7-8 and TRBJ2-1; 13 nucleotides line up with TRBD2. The CDR3 loop spans 16 amino acids. Trimming removed 5 bases from V and 6 bases from J; junction bases left unmatched: 7. Germline V gives CDR1 SGHVS, CDR2 FQNEAQ. The CDR3 here is CASSRVGLAGFNEQFF. The CDR3 DNA is TGTGCCAGCAGCCGTGTGGGACTAGCGGGATTCAATGAGCAGTTCTTC.

The chain couples TRBV18 to TRBJ2-5; TRBD2 aligns across 11 bases. V dropped 5 bases and J dropped 2; count of bases not matched to a gene: 4. Germline CDR1 and CDR2: KGHSH and LQKENI. CDR3 length: 15 residues. DNA of the CDR3: TGTGCCAGCTCATCCGGGACTAGCGGACAAGAGACCCAGTACTTC. Amino acids: CASSSGTSGQETQYF. The variable domain in full, completed from reference TRBV18 and TRBJ2-5, reads NAGVMQNPRHLVRRRGQEARLRCSPMKGHSHVYWYRQLPEEGLKFMVYLQKENIIDESGMPKERFSAEFPKEGPSILRIQQVVRGDSAAYFCASSSGTSGQETQYFGPGTRLLVL.

The genes are TRBV3-1 (or the pseudogene TRBV3-2) and TRBJ2-1, with TRBD1 matching over 7 bases. With V trimmed by 0 bases and J by 0 bases, 11 bases remained unmatched. In germline, CDR1 is LGHDT, CDR2 YNNKEL (reference sequence). This CDR3 is built from 19 residues. The CDR3 loop reads CASSQEGGQANYSYNEQFF. The CDR3 region has the DNA TGTGCCAGCAGCCAAGAAGGTGGACAGGCGAATTACTCCTACAATGAGCAGTTCTTC.

The chain combines TRBV5-8 with TRBJ2-7, with D perhaps matching TRBD2 (6 bases). Trimming took 2 bases from V and 2 from J, leaving 11 bases between them. Germline values: CDR1 SGHTS, CDR2 YDEGEE. This CDR3 has 14 residues. CDR3 sequence reads: CASSFRRGAYEQYF. The CDR3 bases are TGTGCCAGCAGCTTCCGGCGGGGCGCCTACGAGCAGTACTTC.

The chain recombines TRBV6-5 with TRBJ2-7; D unclear. Germline values: CDR1 MNHEY, CDR2 SVGAGI. The CDR3 length is 14 residues. Between the trimmed V and J ends, which lost 0 bases and 1 base, there was a span of 7 bases. CDR3 sequence: CASSYSSQSYEQYF. The CDR3 DNA reads as TGTGCCAGCAGTTACTCCTCCCAGTCCTACGAGCAGTACTTC.

The chain is built from TRBV12-3 or TRBV12-4 and TRBJ2-2; D is ambiguous. V lost 8 bases and J lost 4, with 5 bases in between. The CDR3 consists of 11 residues. This chain's CDR3 is CASGFTGELFF. The CDR3 DNA is TGTGCCAGCGGCTTCACCGGGGAGCTGTTTTTT.

The chain carries TRBV7-9 and TRBJ2-7; D perhaps matches TRBD1 (6 bases). Germline CDR1 and CDR2: SEHNR and FQNEAQ (reference sequence). V was shortened by 5 bases and J by 5 bases, with 19 bases between the two germline ends. The CDR3 sequence is 15 residues long. The CDR3 DNA sequence: TGTGCCAGCAGCAAAGAGACACTGGGGGCCAACGAGCAGTACTTC. As protein: CASSKETLGANEQYF.

The V gene is TRBV19, the J gene TRBJ2-5; TRBD2 might be the D (5 bases). CDR3 length: 15 amino acids. The germline V gene encodes CDR1 LNHDA and CDR2 SQIVND (reference sequence). V was cut by 6 bases and J by 7 bases, with 21 bases left in between. CDR3: CASSSEDALRGTQYF. CDR3 nucleotides: TGTGCCAGTAGCTCCGAGGACGCTCTACGGGGGACCCAGTACTTC.

This sequence joins TRBV19 and TRBJ2-2; a weak D match, TRBD2 (5 bases). The CDR3 totals 16 residues. Germline-derived CDR1 and CDR2 are LNHDA and SQIVND (reference sequence). V lost 6 bases and J 5 bases, leaving 19 bases between the germline ends. CDR3 sequence: CASSSPKRIYTGELFF. The CDR3 nucleotides read TGTGCCAGTAGCAGCCCGAAGCGGATATATACCGGGGAGCTGTTTTTT.

This sequence joins TRBV12-5 and TRBJ2-6; 7 bases match TRBD1. Unmatched junction bases numbered 9, after V lost 1 base and J lost 0 bases. Germline V gives CDR1 LGHNT, CDR2 FRNRAP. The CDR3 totals 19 residues. Here the CDR3 reads CASGLARQGGVSGANVLTF. As DNA, the CDR3 is TGTGCTAGTGGTTTGGCCCGACAGGGTGGAGTCTCTGGGGCCAACGTCCTGACTTTC.

The chain employs TRBV11-2 and TRBJ2-3; 12 bases fit TRBD2. Per germline, CDR1 SGHAT and CDR2 FQNNGV. The CDR3 loop spans 16 amino acids. With V trimmed by 3 bases and J by 0 bases, 1 base remained unmatched. The DNA of the CDR3 is TGTGCCAGCAGCTTGCTAGCGGGAGGGAGCACAGATACGCAGTATTTT. Its translation: CASSLLAGGSTDTQYF.

The chain carries TRBV5-4 and TRBJ1-6; D ambiguous. CDR3 length: 14 residues. V lost 4 bases, J lost 6 bases, and 11 bases lay in between. The germline V gene encodes CDR1 SGHNT and CDR2 YYREEE (reference sequence). The CDR3 DNA follows: TGTGCCAGCAGCGCGGCCAGCTCTAATTCACCCCTCCACTTT. Protein: CASSAASSNSPLHF.

The genes are TRBV19 and TRBJ1-6, with 8 bases lining up with TRBD1. CDR3 size: 15 residues. The ends lost 7 bases at V and 9 bases at J; junction bases unmatched: 11. Germline V lookup: CDR1 LNHDA, CDR2 SQIVND (reference sequence). The CDR3 nucleotides are TGTGCCAGTACTAAATCTGGACAGGGTGGTTCACCCCTCCACTTT. It specifies CASTKSGQGGSPLHF. Combining the CDR3 with reference TRBV19 and TRBJ1-6 gives the whole variable domain DGGITQSPKYLFRKEGQNVTLSCEQNLNHDAMYWYRQDPGQGLRLIYYSQIVNDFQKGDIAEGYSVSREKKESFPLTVTSAQKNPTAFYLCASTKSGQGGSPLHFGNGTRLTVT.

The V gene is TRBV5-4, the J gene TRBJ2-3; 10 bases align to TRBD2. Losses at the gene ends were 5 bases for V and 1 base for J; bases not matched to a gene: 4. Germline-derived CDR1 and CDR2 are SGHNT and YYREEE (reference sequence). The CDR3 runs to 15 residues. The CDR3 coding sequence is TGTGCCAGCAGGAGAGCGGGAGGGGGCACAGATACGCAGTATTTT. Translation: CASRRAGGGTDTQYF.

The chain links TRBV2 to TRBJ2-2; 7 positions agree with TRBD1. CDR1 is SNHLY, CDR2 FYNNEI, per germline. J gave up 0 bases and V 6 bases, and 7 bases lay outside the gene matches. This CDR3 region has 16 residues. The CDR3 spells CASSVIGTANTGELFF. As DNA, the CDR3 is TGTGCCAGCAGCGTTATAGGGACAGCGAACACCGGGGAGCTGTTTTTT.

This chain links TRBV18 with TRBJ2-3, with 10 bases aligning to TRBD2. Germline loops: CDR1 KGHSH, CDR2 LQKENI. The CDR3 runs 18 residues. The V gene end was trimmed by 1 base and the J gene end by 1 base; junction bases not matched to a gene: 8. The DNA of the CDR3 is TGTGCCAGCTCACCACGAGTGAGGCTAGCGGGGGGCACAGATACGCAGTATTTT. It translates to CASSPRVRLAGGTDTQYF.